A single sample is the source of the 16 T cell receptor beta chains below, sequenced in a study of cytomegalovirus exposure and HLA in healthy donors. PCR amplification relied on 60 Vbeta primers (plus 13 Jbeta primers). The protocol was immunoSEQ multiplex PCR, while the TCRdb copy is restricted to in-frame clones and leaves out a portion. The repertoire includes roughly 90,000 clones, about four fifths of them detected once, and approximately 2.1% sits in the top ten. The sample consisted of PBMCs. Receptors originate from a man between 18 and 29 years old in good health and CMV-seronegative.

The V and J genes are TRBV28 and TRBJ1-4; possible D gene TRBD1, 5 bases. V lost 3 bases, J lost 4 bases, and 12 bases lay in between. Germline assignment: CDR1 MDHEN and CDR2 SYDVKM. The CDR3 totals 15 residues. For the CDR3, the DNA is TGTGCCAGCAGTTTGGGCCAGGGCCTTAATGAAAAACTGTTTTTT. The encoded protein is CASSLGQGLNEKLFF.

The J gene is TRBJ2-1, the V gene TRBV5-4, with TRBD1 matching 9 bases. The J segment lost 12 bases and the V segment lost 7 bases, leaving 8 bases of the junction unmatched. The CDR3 has 12 residues. Germline CDR1 reads SGHNT; CDR2 reads YYREEE (reference sequence). CDR3 coding DNA: TGTGCCAGCGGGGACAGGGACAATTGGCAGTTCTTC. Encoded protein: CASGDRDNWQFF.

This rearrangement joins TRBV6-5 to TRBJ2-1, with D maybe TRBD2 (7 bases). The CDR3 consists of 16 residues. V was clipped by 0 bases and J by 6 bases, with 15 bases between them. CDR1 and CDR2 (germline): MNHEY, SVGAGI. CDR3 region: CASSYSIEGGGNEQFF. The CDR3 DNA reads as TGTGCCAGCAGTTACTCGATTGAGGGAGGGGGCAATGAGCAGTTCTTC.

The J gene is TRBJ2-7, the V gene TRBV10-3, with D possibly matching TRBD1 (6 bases). The CDR3 is 16 amino acids. Germline V CDR1 and CDR2: ENHRY, SYGVKD. The germline V and J ends were trimmed by 3 bases and 4 bases, with 19 bases remaining between them. The CDR3 region has the DNA TGTGCCATCAGTGAAGGCCCAGGGGCCGCAGCATACGAGCAGTACTTC. Its protein product is CAISEGPGAAAYEQYF.

The chain uses TRBV4-1 and TRBJ1-2; D is undetermined. Germline assignment: CDR1 MGHRA and CDR2 YSYEKL. CDR3 length: 15 amino acids. V lost 1 base to trimming and J lost 4 bases, with 13 bases between them. The CDR3 loop reads CASSQVSGVGYGYTF. The CDR3 nucleotides are TGCGCCAGCAGCCAAGTTTCCGGGGTCGGCTATGGCTACACCTTC.

V and J are TRBV11-2 and TRBJ1-2; 8 bases line up with TRBD1. Germline V CDR1 and CDR2: SGHAT, FQNNGV. V gave up 0 bases and J gave up 8 bases; unmatched junction bases: 8. The CDR3 is 15 amino acids. CDR3 DNA: TGTGCCAGCAGCTTAGATACCAGGGGGCCGGGGGGCTACACCTTC. It translates to CASSLDTRGPGGYTF.

V gene TRBV2 combines with J gene TRBJ1-1; no definite D call. V lost 4 bases, J lost 11 bases, and 11 bases lay in between. CDR3 length: 11 amino acids. Per germline, CDR1 SNHLY and CDR2 FYNNEI. CDR3 residues: CASSVGLWAFF. CDR3 in DNA: TGTGCCAGCAGTGTCGGGTTGTGGGCTTTCTTT.

A word on this clone: The germline gene is not matched at one end of the junction; a read error may be the cause. The chain has TRBV2 and TRBJ2-7; D unclear. The CDR3 contains 12 residues. The V gene's germline CDR1 is SNHLY and CDR2 FYNNEI. The CDR3 loop reads CASREVNYEQYF. DNA for the CDR3: TGTGCCAGCAGGGAAGTTAACTACGAGCAGTACTTC.

The chain recombines TRBV25-1 with TRBJ1-3; maybe TRBD1 (6 bases). Per the germline V gene, CDR1 is MGHDK and CDR2 is SYGVNS. The V gene lost 1 base and the J gene lost 0 bases, with 13 bases spanning the gap. The CDR3 contains 17 residues. The CDR3 loop is CASSELGGQLSGNTIYF. CDR3 nucleotides: TGTGCCAGCAGTGAATTAGGGGGACAACTCTCTGGAAACACCATATATTTT.

The chain has TRBV28 and TRBJ1-1, with a possible D match to TRBD1 (5 bases). The V end was cut by 6 bases, the J end by 3 bases, with 11 bases between. CDR3 length equals 13 residues. Germline values: CDR1 MDHEN, CDR2 SYDVKM. This CDR3 reads CASRGDSYTEAFF. The DNA of the CDR3 is TGTGCCAGCAGGGGGGACTCTTACACTGAAGCTTTCTTT. The full variable domain, completed using reference TRBV28 and TRBJ1-1, is DVKVTQSSRYLVKRTGEKVFLECVQDMDHENMFWYRQDPGLGLRLIYFSYDVKMKEKGDIPEGYSVSREKKERFSLILESASTNQTSMYLCASRGDSYTEAFFGQGTRLTVV.

The rearrangement uses TRBV7-8 and TRBJ2-7, with a tentative D call TRBD1 (7 bases). V was trimmed by 5 bases and J by 6 bases, leaving 20 bases between them. The CDR3 spans 15 residues. Germline CDR1 and CDR2: SGHVS and FQNEAQ. The CDR3 spells CASSPQTGRIGEQYF. Here the CDR3 DNA reads TGTGCCAGCAGCCCTCAGACAGGGAGGATCGGCGAGCAGTACTTC. The full variable domain, rest sourced from reference TRBV7-8 and TRBJ2-7, is GAGVSQSPRYKVAKRGQDVALRCDPISGHVSLFWYQQALGQGPEFLTYFQNEAQLDKSGLPSDRFFAERPEGSVSTLKIQRTQQEDSAVYLCASSPQTGRIGEQYFGPGTRLTVT.

This clone showed up just a few times. The CDR3: CASRGPKQPQHF. In nucleotides, the CDR3 is TGTGCCAGTAGGGGCCCTAAACAGCCCCAGCATTTT. This chain joins TRBV19 and TRBJ1-5; D remains unclear. This CDR3 has 12 amino acids. Between the trimmed V and J ends, which lost 6 bases and 7 bases, there was a span of 10 bases. Per germline, CDR1 LNHDA and CDR2 SQIVND (reference sequence).

The chain recombines TRBV6-5 with TRBJ2-5, with D possibly being TRBD2 (5 bases). The germline V and J ends were trimmed by 6 bases and 3 bases, with 11 bases remaining between them. Per germline, CDR1 MNHEY and CDR2 SVGAGI. The CDR3 spans 13 residues. CDR3 DNA sequence: TGTGCCAGCAGGGAGGCGGTAAAAGAGACCCAGTACTTC. Translation: CASREAVKETQYF.

In this sample, this clone turned up a few times. The rearrangement joins TRBV7-9 to TRBJ1-5, with D possibly TRBD1 on 5 matching bases. The V end lost 6 bases, the J end lost 0 bases, and 12 bases lay between the germline ends. CDR1 is SEHNR and CDR2 is FQNEAQ in the germline V gene (reference sequence). The CDR3 is 15 amino acids. CDR3 amino acids: CASSLNQGSNQPQHF. Written as DNA, the CDR3 is TGTGCCAGCAGTCTCAATCAGGGTAGCAATCAGCCCCAGCATTTT. Combining the CDR3 with reference TRBV7-9 and TRBJ1-5 gives the whole variable domain DTGVSQNPRHKITKRGQNVTFRCDPISEHNRLYWYRQTLGQGPEFLTYFQNEAQLEKSRLLSDRFSAERPKGSFSTLEIQRTEQGDSAMYLCASSLNQGSNQPQHFGDGTRLSIL.

The sample holds one count of this clone. The V gene is TRBV11-2, the J gene TRBJ1-2, with 12 bases identical to TRBD1. The V gene's germline CDR1 is SGHAT and CDR2 FQNNGV. CDR3 length equals 16 residues. V shed 5 bases and J 5 bases; nucleotides not matched to a gene: 9. CDR3 in DNA: TGTGCCAGCAGCCCCGGGACAGGGGGCGGGAGGTATGGCTACACCTTC. As protein: CASSPGTGGGRYGYTF.

CDR3 DNA: TGTGCCAGCAGTTTAGGCCTGTACGGACAGGGGCTGAATGAGCAGTTCTTC. Translation gives CASSLGLYGQGLNEQFF. The genes are TRBV27 and TRBJ2-1; 9 bases fit TRBD1. Germline V CDR1 and CDR2: MNHEY, SMNVEV (reference sequence). J gave up 7 bases and V 2 bases, and 12 bases lay outside the gene matches. The CDR3 runs 17 residues.